Following are 20 T cell receptor beta chains from one sample sequenced in a study of T cell changes during pregnancy in multiple sclerosis. The method was immunoSEQ multiplex PCR; TCRdb's version includes in-frame clones alone and lacks a portion of them. The sample includes around 62,000 clones, roughly nine tenths of them seen just once. Sequencing used peripheral blood, obtained in the first trimester of pregnancy. The receptors originated from a female donor with multiple sclerosis, enrolled in a pregnancy study.

The chain links TRBV30 to TRBJ2-7; tentatively, D is TRBD2 (5 bases). The CDR3 is 12 residues long. Germline CDR1 is GTSNPN and CDR2 is SVGIG (reference sequence). DNA of the CDR3: TGTGCAGGGAGAGGCATCAGCTACGAGCAGTACTTC. Amino acid sequence: CAGRGISYEQYF.

The chain carries TRBV28 and TRBJ1-1, with a weak D call TRBD1 (6 bases). V was cut by 2 bases and J by 0 bases, with 13 bases left in between. Germline assignment: CDR1 MDHEN and CDR2 SYDVKM. There are 16 residues in the CDR3. In DNA, the CDR3 is TGTGCCAGCAGTTTAGCGACGGGACAAATGAACACTGAAGCTTTCTTT. Its protein is CASSLATGQMNTEAFF.

This clone was counted a single time. The chain joins TRBV7-2 to TRBJ2-5; D is unresolved. The CDR3 is 13 amino acids. Germline values: CDR1 SGHTA, CDR2 FQGNSA. The V end was cut by 4 bases, the J end by 1 base, with 7 bases between. The CDR3 DNA reads TGTGCCAGCAGCTCCAACAGCCAAGAGACCCAGTACTTC. Translation gives CASSSNSQETQYF.

The V and J genes are TRBV7-3 and TRBJ2-5; 7 nucleotides line up with TRBD1. Germline assignment: CDR1 SGHTA and CDR2 FQGTGA. The length of the CDR3 is 15 residues. Unmatched junction bases numbered 11, after V lost 6 bases and J lost 4 bases. The CDR3 coding sequence is TGTGCCAGCAGTCTCGCCCTGGGACAGATAGAGACCCAGTACTTC. Its translation is CASSLALGQIETQYF.

Worth noting for this clone: At one boundary the junction diverges from the germline segment, which might be a read error. V usage is TRBV7-2 and J usage is TRBJ1-2; D call uncertain. The V gene's germline CDR1 is SGHTA and CDR2 FQGNSA. CDR3 length equals 11 residues. The CDR3 DNA reads TGTGCCAGCAGCTTCTCACAACAGAAGGCCTTC. It yields the protein CASSFSQQKAF.

J is TRBJ1-2 and V is TRBV5-1, with 8 bases fitting TRBD1. The CDR3 runs to 16 residues. Germline lookup yields CDR1 SGHRS and CDR2 YFSETQ. Losses at the gene ends were 0 bases for V and 2 bases for J; bases not matched to a gene: 6. The CDR3 here is CASSLGWTGRNYGYTF. CDR3 coding DNA: TGCGCCAGCAGCTTGGGGTGGACAGGGAGGAACTATGGCTACACCTTC.

V usage is TRBV6-5 and J usage is TRBJ1-2; 7 bases fit TRBD1. This CDR3 region has 15 residues. Germline assignment: CDR1 MNHEY and CDR2 SVGAGI. Trimming at V came to 4 bases and at J to 1 base, leaving 6 bases not matched to a gene. The CDR3 is CASSLRQGHNYGYTF. In nucleotides, the CDR3 is TGTGCCAGCAGTTTAAGACAGGGTCATAACTATGGCTACACCTTC.

The chain links TRBV18 to TRBJ1-1, with 7 nucleotides matching TRBD1. V dropped 3 bases and J dropped 3; count of bases not matched to a gene: 7. The CDR3 consists of 15 residues. CDR1 is KGHSH, CDR2 LQKENI, per germline. CDR3 residues: CASSPRTGEYTEAFF. Written as DNA, the CDR3 is TGTGCCAGCTCACCGAGAACAGGGGAGTACACTGAAGCTTTCTTT.

V is TRBV14 and J is TRBJ2-2, with 10 bases fitting TRBD2. Germline-derived CDR1 and CDR2 are SGHDN and FVKESK. V was pared by 4 bases and J by 0 bases, with 11 bases of the junction left unmatched. This CDR3 has 19 residues. The CDR3 sequence is CASSPSWASGRSNTGELFF. In DNA, the CDR3 is TGTGCCAGCAGCCCTTCATGGGCTAGCGGGAGATCGAACACCGGGGAGCTGTTTTTT.

V and J are TRBV27 and TRBJ2-3, with TRBD1 matching 8 bases. CDR1 and CDR2 (germline): MNHEY, SMNVEV (reference sequence). The CDR3 length is 15 residues. The ends lost 5 bases at V and 6 bases at J; junction bases unmatched: 10. CDR3 protein: CASSPSRGRADTQYF. In nucleotides, the CDR3 is TGTGCCAGCAGTCCCTCCAGGGGGCGAGCGGATACGCAGTATTTT.

The V gene is TRBV6-1, the J gene TRBJ1-2, with D uncertain. Germline CDR1 and CDR2: MNHNS and SASEGT. V gave up 0 bases and J gave up 3 bases, with 11 bases separating them. The CDR3 runs 15 residues. The CDR3 spells CASSEAVTDYYGYTF. Written as DNA, the CDR3 is TGTGCCAGCAGTGAAGCGGTGACTGATTACTATGGCTACACCTTC.

V is TRBV27 and J is TRBJ2-7; 8 nucleotides agree with TRBD1. The CDR3 sequence is 15 residues long. CDR1 is MNHEY and CDR2 is SMNVEV in the germline V gene (reference sequence). J lost 3 bases, V lost 3 bases, and 7 bases had no gene match. The chain's CDR3 is CASSFEAGGIYEQYF. The CDR3 DNA is TGTGCCAGCAGTTTCGAGGCAGGGGGCATCTACGAGCAGTACTTC.

The chain links TRBV25-1 to TRBJ1-1; D gene ambiguous. This CDR3 comprises 13 residues. Germline V lookup: CDR1 MGHDK, CDR2 SYGVNS. Trimming pared 8 bases from V and 1 base from J, leaving 11 bases between. As DNA, the CDR3 is TGTGCCAGCGAGACCTGGGCGAACACTGAAGCTTTCTTT. This gives the protein CASETWANTEAFF. Complete variable domain (other parts from reference TRBV25-1 and TRBJ1-1): EADIYQTPRYLVIGTGKKITLECSQTMGHDKMYWYQQDPGMELHLIHYSYGVNSTEKGDLSSESTVSRIRTEHFPLTLESARPSHTSQYLCASETWANTEAFFGQGTRLTVV.

The chain uses TRBV18 and TRBJ1-4, with a tentative D call TRBD1 (6 bases). The CDR3 has 14 amino acids. Germline loops: CDR1 KGHSH, CDR2 LQKENI. V lost 3 bases and J 5 bases, leaving 10 bases between the germline ends. The CDR3 DNA reads as TGTGCCAGCTCACCGGGACACCCAAATGAAAAACTGTTTTTT. Residues: CASSPGHPNEKLFF.

V and J are TRBV6-6 and TRBJ1-5; D uncertain. CDR1 and CDR2 (germline): MNHNY, SVGAGI (reference sequence). This CDR3 comprises 14 residues. V dropped 6 bases and J dropped 4 bases, with 13 bases sitting between them. DNA of the CDR3: TGTGCCAGCAGCTCCTCGGCCAGGAATCAGCCCCAGCATTTT. This translates into CASSSSARNQPQHF.

V gene TRBV25-1 combines with J gene TRBJ1-1; TRBD1 matches 7 bases. Germline V gene data show CDR1 as MGHDK and CDR2 as SYGVNS. V dropped 4 bases and J dropped 8; count of bases not matched to a gene: 7. The CDR3 loop spans 13 amino acids. The CDR3 region is CASSGRQGAEAFF. CDR3 bases: TGTGCCAGCAGTGGCCGACAGGGCGCGGAAGCTTTCTTT.

The chain uses TRBV5-5 and TRBJ2-7; D may be TRBD2 (7 bases). Trimming pared 0 bases from V and 6 bases from J, leaving 16 bases between. From germline, CDR1 is SGHKS and CDR2 YYEKEE (reference sequence). The CDR3 runs 15 residues. In DNA, the CDR3 is TGTGCCAGCAGCTTGGAGCCAGGGGAGGGTCGCGAGCAGTACTTC. It codes for CASSLEPGEGREQYF.

This rearrangement joins TRBV6-1 to TRBJ2-3, with D perhaps TRBD1 (6 bases). This CDR3 region has 15 residues. Deletions cut 6 bases from V and 1 base from J, with 14 bases between. Germline CDR1 reads MNHNS; CDR2 reads SASEGT. The CDR3 here is CASSIATGGTDTQYF. CDR3 bases: TGTGCCAGCAGCATCGCGACAGGTGGCACAGATACGCAGTATTTT.

The rearrangement joins TRBV9 to TRBJ2-4; 8 positions agree with TRBD2. CDR1 is SGDLS, CDR2 YYNGEE, per germline. With V trimmed by 6 bases and J by 0 bases, 8 bases remained unmatched. The CDR3 is 16 amino acids. The CDR3 region has the DNA TGTGCCAGCACCCCGGGGGGGGGCGGAGCCAAAAACATTCAGTACTTC. Its translation: CASTPGGGGAKNIQYF.

The V and J genes are TRBV7-9 and TRBJ1-1, with D possibly being TRBD1 (5 bases). CDR1 and CDR2 from the germline V gene are SEHNR and FQNEAQ (reference sequence). The CDR3 covers 13 residues. Between the trimmed V and J ends, which lost 5 bases and 11 bases, there was a span of 18 bases. The CDR3 DNA sequence: TGTGCCAGCAGCCTGGGGGGGGTGGATGGGGCTTTCTTT. It yields the protein CASSLGGVDGAFF.